This T cell receptor (beta chain) came from a study of T cell changes during pregnancy in multiple sclerosis. Data came from immunoSEQ multiplex PCR; TCRdb stores just in-frame clones and leaves some out. The top ten clones hold over 1% of a sample with tens of thousands of clones, 80% to 95% of them seen once. V lost 0 bases to trimming and J lost 0 bases, with 9 bases between them. This CDR3 comprises 15 residues. Germline CDR1 and CDR2: SGHRS and YFSETQ. V gene TRBV5-1 combines with J gene TRBJ1-1; D is undetermined. This sequence was found in a female donor in good health, enrolled as a control in a pregnancy study. The sequences come from peripheral blood, collected after pregnancy. CDR3: CASSLVGMMNTEAFF. CDR3 in DNA: TGCGCCAGCAGCTTGGTCGGGATGATGAACACTGAAGCTTTCTTT.